Described below is a single T cell receptor beta chain sequence and its context. Original processing notes: Cell counts per sample came from amplifying reference gene primers. The method was immunoSEQ multiplex PCR; TCRdb's version includes in-frame clones alone and lacks a portion of them. V, J and clone size are taken as reported in that table, and D and trimming were inferred from the DNA itself. The sample lists hundreds of thousands of clones, around nine tenths occurring once. These data come from a study of blood T cell repertoires in COVID-19. On the study more broadly: Acute and convalescent COVID-19 samples came from the United States, Italy and Spain. Nucleic acid was either cDNA or gDNA, and it came from T cells, B-cell-depleted T cells, or PBMCs.

V lost 5 bases, J lost 3 bases, and 4 bases stayed unmatched. The CDR3 extends over 13 amino acids. Looked up from germline, CDR1 is MNHEY and CDR2 is SMNVEV (reference sequence). The clonotype was recovered from a woman aged 60 to 75 who had recovered from COVID-19. Material: peripheral blood. V usage is TRBV27 and J usage is TRBJ2-7; the match to TRBD1 covers 7 bases. The CDR3 region is CASSRDSSYEQYF. The CDR3 DNA reads TGTGCCAGCAGTCGGGACAGCAGCTACGAGCAGTACTTC.